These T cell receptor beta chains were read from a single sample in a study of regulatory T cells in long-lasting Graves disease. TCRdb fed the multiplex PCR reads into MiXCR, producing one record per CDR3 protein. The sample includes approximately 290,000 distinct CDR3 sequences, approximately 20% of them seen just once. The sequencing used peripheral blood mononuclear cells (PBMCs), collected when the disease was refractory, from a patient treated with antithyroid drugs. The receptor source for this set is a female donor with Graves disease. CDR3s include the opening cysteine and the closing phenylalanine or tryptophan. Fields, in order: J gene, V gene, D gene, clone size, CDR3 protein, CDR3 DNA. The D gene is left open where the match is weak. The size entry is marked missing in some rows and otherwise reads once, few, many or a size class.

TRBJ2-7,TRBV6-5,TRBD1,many,CASSYLRGSADEQYF,TGTGCCAGCAGTTACCTCAGGGGGAGCGCGGATGAGCAGTACTTC
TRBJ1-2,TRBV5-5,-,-,CASSGGRFYGYTF,TGTGCCAGCAGCGGGGGACGGTTCTATGGCTACACCTTC
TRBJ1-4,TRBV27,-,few,CASTSRQTNEKLFF,TGTGCCAGCACGTCGCGGCAAACTAATGAAAAACTGTTTTTT
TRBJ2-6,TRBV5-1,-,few,CASSLGGMSSGANVLTF,TGCGCCAGCAGCTTGGGCGGGATGAGCTCTGGGGCCAACGTCCTGACTTTC
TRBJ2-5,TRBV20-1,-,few,CSARGTTLPPQETQYF,TGCAGTGCTAGGGGGACAACCCTTCCCCCCCAAGAGACCCAGTACTTC
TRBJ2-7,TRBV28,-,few,CASSFPGFSPPPYEQYF,TGTGCCAGCAGTTTTCCGGGATTTTCCCCCCCCCCCTACGAGCAGTACTTC
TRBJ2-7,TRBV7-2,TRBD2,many,CASHPGGRAGYEQYF,TGTGCCAGCCACCCCGGCGGGAGGGCGGGGTACGAGCAGTACTTC
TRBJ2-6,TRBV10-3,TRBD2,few,CAISESGLAGVGANVLTF,TGTGCCATCAGTGAGTCGGGACTAGCGGGAGTAGGGGCCAACGTCCTGACTTTC
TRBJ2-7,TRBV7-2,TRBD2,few,CASSSQRDSYEQYF,TGTGCCAGCAGCTCGCAGCGGGACTCCTACGAGCAGTACTTC
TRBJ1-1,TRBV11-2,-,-,CASSDHLNTEAFF,TGTGCCAGCAGCGACCACCTGAACACTGAAGCTTTCTTT
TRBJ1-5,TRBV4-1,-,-,CASSQGTGPLSPQHF,TGCGCCAGCAGCCAAGGGACGGGCCCGTTATCGCCCCAGCATTTT
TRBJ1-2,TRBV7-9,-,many,CASSLSSSRTDNYGYTF,TGTGCCAGCAGCTTAAGTTCGTCGCGGACAGATAACTATGGCTACACCTTC
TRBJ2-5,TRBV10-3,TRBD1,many,CAIRKQGARETQYF,TGTGCCATCAGGAAACAGGGGGCAAGGGAGACCCAGTACTTC
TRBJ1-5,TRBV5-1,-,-,CASSLAGDRGQPQHF,TGCGCCAGCAGCTTGGCCGGGGACCGAGGGCAGCCCCAGCATTTT
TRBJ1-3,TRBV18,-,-,CASSPRSSGNTIYF,TGTGCCAGCTCACCACGAAGCTCTGGAAACACCATATATTTT
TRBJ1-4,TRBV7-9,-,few,CASSFGGSEKLFF,TGTGCCAGCAGCTTTGGAGGGTCCGAAAAACTGTTTTTT